The 9 T cell receptor beta chains below all came from one sample that was sequenced in a study of post-analysis software for immune sequencing data. Study-wide results and caveats: Roughly five TRBV segments occurring more often in patients than controls included TRBV5-6, TRBV5-1 and TRBV20-1.

Prepared libraries of TCR beta cDNA carried unique molecular identifiers. TCRdb ran MiXCR on the PCR reads and lists one entry per CDR3 protein. The data contain 250,000 to 300,000 distinct CDR3 sequences, 30% to 45% of them singletons. Their cognate antigens are unknown. The sequenced sample consisted of blood. The receptors come from a girl under 18 with multiple sclerosis.

V usage is TRBV5-1 and J usage is TRBJ2-1, with D possibly matching TRBD1 (5 bases). V was trimmed by 4 bases and J by 8 bases, leaving 16 bases between them. CDR1 and CDR2 (germline): SGHRS, YFSETQ. This CDR3 is built from 14 residues. CDR3 nucleotides: TGCGCCAGCAGCAGCGTCAGCCTAGGGGATGAGCAGTTCTTC. Its translation is CASSSVSLGDEQFF.

CDR3 in amino acids: CASSPSGTGPNEKLFF. The CDR3 nucleotides are TGTGCCAGCTCACCTTCCGGGACAGGGCCTAATGAAAAACTGTTTTTT. J is TRBJ1-4 and V is TRBV18; the match to TRBD1 covers 9 bases. The CDR3 consists of 16 residues. V shed 3 bases and J 3 bases; nucleotides not matched to a gene: 5. The germline V gene has CDR1 KGHSH and CDR2 LQKENI.

The chain carries TRBV20-1 and TRBJ2-3; D ambiguous. The CDR3 is 12 amino acids. V was clipped by 1 base and J by 4 bases, with 6 bases between them. The germline V gene encodes CDR1 DFQATT and CDR2 SNEGSKA (reference sequence). CDR3 region: CSARGAADTQYF. The CDR3, as DNA: TGCAGTGCTAGAGGTGCAGCAGATACGCAGTATTTT.

This chain links TRBV5-1 with TRBJ2-2; a weak D match, TRBD1 (7 bases). This CDR3 region has 16 residues. Between the trimmed V and J ends, which lost 0 bases and 5 bases, there was a span of 14 bases. The germline V gene encodes CDR1 SGHRS and CDR2 YFSETQ. CDR3 region: CASSLAGGGRTGELFF. CDR3 bases: TGCGCCAGCAGCTTGGCCGGAGGGGGCAGAACCGGGGAGCTGTTTTTT.

A note on this clonotype: This may arise from a read error, as a much more abundant clone is one base away. This chain links TRBV2 with TRBJ2-1; maybe TRBD2 (5 bases). This CDR3 is built from 18 residues. The V end lost 2 bases, the J end lost 4 bases, and 21 bases lay between the germline ends. Germline assignment: CDR1 SNHLY and CDR2 FYNNEI. The CDR3, as DNA: TGTGCCAGCAGTGAAAGGTCGGACTCACCGACGGTATACAATGAGCAGTTCTTC. Translation: CASSERSDSPTVYNEQFF.

In its sample, this clonotype is medium-sized. The J gene is TRBJ1-4, the V gene TRBV12-3 or TRBV12-4; D might be TRBD1 (5 bases). This CDR3 region has 13 residues. V was cut by 3 bases and J by 14 bases, with 16 bases left in between. The CDR3 loop is CASSLGTFLGLFF. Here the CDR3 DNA reads TGTGCCAGCAGTTTGGGGACCTTCTTGGGTCTGTTTTTT.

This clonotype was recorded at least ten times. The gene calls are TRBV20-1 and TRBJ1-5; weak D call: TRBD1 (5 bases). V lost 0 bases and J lost 3, with 18 bases in between. The germline V gene encodes CDR1 DFQATT and CDR2 SNEGSKA (reference sequence). This CDR3 is 17 amino acids long. CDR3 nucleotides: TGCAGTGCTAGAGATCGAAGCAGGGCCCTGCTCAATCAGCCCCAGCATTTT. Translation: CSARDRSRALLNQPQHF.

The rearrangement links TRBV11-3 to TRBJ2-1, with D unclear. The CDR3 contains 13 residues. Between the trimmed V and J ends, which lost 1 base and 4 bases, there was a span of 5 bases. Per the germline V gene, CDR1 is SGHNT and CDR2 is YENEEA. The CDR3 nucleotides read TGTGCCAGCAGCTTAGTTAGGTACAATGAGCAGTTCTTC. It is translated as CASSLVRYNEQFF.

This clonotype was seen many times. The J gene is TRBJ1-1, the V gene TRBV7-2; D is unclear. CDR3 length: 12 residues. CDR1 and CDR2 (germline): SGHTA, FQGNSA. V gave up 1 base and J gave up 8 bases, with 8 bases separating them. CDR3 residues: CASSLGPQEAFF. The DNA for the CDR3 is TGTGCCAGCAGCTTAGGGCCCCAGGAAGCTTTCTTT.